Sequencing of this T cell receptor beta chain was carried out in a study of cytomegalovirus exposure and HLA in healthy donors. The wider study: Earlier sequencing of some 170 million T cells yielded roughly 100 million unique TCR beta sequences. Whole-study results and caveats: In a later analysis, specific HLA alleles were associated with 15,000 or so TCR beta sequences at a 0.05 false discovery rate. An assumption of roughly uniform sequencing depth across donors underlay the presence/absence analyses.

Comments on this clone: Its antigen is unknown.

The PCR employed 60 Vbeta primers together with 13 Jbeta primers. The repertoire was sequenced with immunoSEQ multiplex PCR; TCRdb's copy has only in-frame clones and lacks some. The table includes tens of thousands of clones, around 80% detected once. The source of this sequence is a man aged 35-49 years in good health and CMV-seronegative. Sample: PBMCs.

CDR3 sequence (DNA): TGTGCCACCAGCAGAGAACAGGGGTTCGACGAGCAGTACTTC. Translation: CATSREQGFDEQYF. This sequence joins TRBV15 and TRBJ2-7, with 7 bases that match TRBD1. The germline CDR1 and CDR2 sequences are LNHNV and YYDKDF (reference sequence). J lost 5 bases, V lost 0 bases, and 4 bases had no gene match. The CDR3 has 14 residues.